The rows below give T cell receptor beta chains drawn from one sample of a study of Graves' ophthalmopathy and Graves' hyperthyroidism. MiXCR, applied by TCRdb to the multiplex PCR reads, yields one record per CDR3 protein. This table has 500,000 to 700,000 distinct CDR3 sequences, about a fifth appearing once. What was sequenced was peripheral blood. The origin of the receptors is a woman in her late teens or twenties with stable Graves' hyperthyroidism. Some clones in this sample may be carry-over from other donors' samples. Both conserved end residues are part of each CDR3. Each record gives: CDR3 length, clone size, J gene, D gene, V gene, CDR3 DNA, CDR3 protein. D genes are given only for firm matches. Only some rows state a clone size, as once, few, many or a class for expanded clones.

13 | - | TRBJ2-7 | - | TRBV6-2/TRBV6-3 | TGTGCCGCCATACCTCCCGCAGCCTACGAGCAGTACTTC | CAAIPPAAYEQYF
17 | many | TRBJ2-7 | - | TRBV20-1 | TGCAGTGCTAGAGATCAAAGGAGCAGGGTTACCTCCTACGAGCAGTACTTC | CSARDQRSRVTSYEQYF
15 | few | TRBJ2-2 | - | TRBV27 | TGTGCCAGCAGTCTCGACACATCGAACACCGGGGAGCTGTTTTTT | CASSLDTSNTGELFF
14 | many | TRBJ1-6 | - | TRBV20-1 | TGCAGTGCTAGAGGGAGCTCCTATAATTCACCCCTCCACTTT | CSARGSSYNSPLHF
11 | many | TRBJ2-5 | TRBD1 | TRBV29-1 | TGCAGCGTGGACAGGGTCGAGACCCAGTACTTC | CSVDRVETQYF
17 | - | TRBJ2-5 | - | TRBV29-1 | TGCAGCGTTGAAGATCTTCGCCGGGCGGACTCTAAAGAGACCAAGTACTTC | CSVEDLRRADSKETKYF
16 | - | TRBJ2-5 | - | TRBV4-1 | TGCGCCAGCAGTCCTATCCCCGGGTCTTCGGGAGAGACCCAGTACTTC | CASSPIPGSSGETQYF
16 | - | TRBJ1-2 | TRBD1 | TRBV30 | TGTGCCTGGAGTGCCGGACAGGGAGGAGGAAACTATGGCTACACCTTC | CAWSAGQGGGNYGYTF
15 | many | TRBJ2-3 | TRBD2 | TRBV28 | TGTGCCAGCACCCTAGCGGGTTCTAGCACAGATACGCAGTATTTT | CASTLAGSSTDTQYF
13 | many | TRBJ1-1 | - | TRBV6-5 | TGTGCCAGCAGGGAGTCGAGGGGTGGGGCGGCTTTCTTT | CASRESRGGAAFF
15 | - | TRBJ2-2 | TRBD1 | TRBV6-4 | TGTGCCAGCAGCGACCGGACAGGAGGAGGTGGGGAGCTGTTTTTT | CASSDRTGGGGELFF
16 | few | TRBJ1-1 | - | TRBV15 | TGTGCCACCAGCAGAGACCTCCGATCCGGGGGGACTGAAGCTTTCTTT | CATSRDLRSGGTEAFF
13 | - | TRBJ1-2 | - | TRBV30 | TGTGCCTGGAGCGGACAGCGGTGGGATGGCTACACCTTC | CAWSGQRWDGYTF
16 | many | TRBJ2-7 | - | TRBV6-2/TRBV6-3 | TGTGCCAGCAGTACGCAAGCTTTTGGCAGTAGTTCCGAGCAGTACTTC | CASSTQAFGSSSEQYF
14 | - | TRBJ1-1 | - | TRBV6-1 | TGTGCCAGCATCGTGACCCCCGGGGACACTGAAGCTTTCTTT | CASIVTPGDTEAFF
15 | - | TRBJ2-7 | TRBD2 | TRBV12-3/TRBV12-4 | TGTGCCAGCAGTTGGGGGTCAGCGGGAGGAGACGAGCAGTACTTC | CASSWGSAGGDEQYF
11 | many | TRBJ2-7 | - | TRBV20-1 | TGCAGTGCTGGTGGACTCTACGAGCAGTACTTC | CSAGGLYEQYF
14 | - | TRBJ2-5 | - | TRBV19 | TGTGCCAGTAGTGCCCTGACCGGTCCTGGGACCCAGTACTTC | CASSALTGPGTQYF
17 | many | TRBJ2-7 | - | TRBV10-2 | TGCGCCAGCAGTGATCCGTGGAGTAGGTCCCGTTTCGACGAGCAGTACTTC | CASSDPWSRSRFDEQYF
15 | few | TRBJ1-6 | TRBD1 | TRBV9 | TGTGCCAGCAGCCCGCAGGACAGGGTTAATTCACCCCTCCACTTT | CASSPQDRVNSPLHF
13 | many | TRBJ1-1 | - | TRBV20-1 | TGCAGTGCTAGGGGAGGTCCCGTCACTGAAGCTTTCTTT | CSARGGPVTEAFF
14 | many | TRBJ1-5 | - | TRBV6-1 | TGTGCCAGCAGATCATTTCAGGGAAATCAGCCCCAGCATTTT | CASRSFQGNQPQHF
13 | many | TRBJ2-7 | - | TRBV6-5 | TGTGCCAGCAGTTACGGCGACGGGTACGAGCAGTACTTC | CASSYGDGYEQYF
12 | once | TRBJ2-7 | - | TRBV29-1 | TGCAGCGTTGAACAGGGGTCCTACGAGCAGTACTTC | CSVEQGSYEQYF
18 | - | TRBJ2-7 | - | TRBV7-3 | TGTGCCAGCAGCACCCTTATGGACGCGTACCGGGACTGGCAGGAGCAGTACTTC | CASSTLMDAYRDWQEQYF
13 | many | TRBJ1-1 | - | TRBV20-1 | TGCAGTGCTCGTGGACACTCGAACACTGAAGCTTTCTTT | CSARGHSNTEAFF
13 | - | TRBJ1-5 | - | TRBV20-1 | TGCAGTGCTCCCAAACAGGGAGATCAGCCCCAGCATTTT | CSAPKQGDQPQHF
14 | many | TRBJ1-2 | - | TRBV11-2 | TGTGCCAGCAGCGCGCAGGGGTTTGGCTATGGCTACACCTTC | CASSAQGFGYGYTF
17 | - | TRBJ1-1 | - | TRBV5-1 | TGCGCCAGCAGCTCACAAGACCGGACGGGGTGGGGCACTGAAGCTTTCTTT | CASSSQDRTGWGTEAFF
15 | - | TRBJ1-5 | - | TRBV6-1 | TGTGCCAGCAGTGAGGTGCAAGCGGGGGGTCAGCCCCAGCATTTT | CASSEVQAGGQPQHF
13 | many | TRBJ1-5 | - | TRBV4-1 | TGCGCCAGCAGTGACTTAGGCAATCAGCCCCAGCATTTT | CASSDLGNQPQHF